These 20 T cell receptor beta chains share one sample of origin, sequenced in a study of CD8 T cells in Susac syndrome. With random hexamers, 0.5 to 1 ug RNA was reverse transcribed. TCRdb recomputed calls from the immunoSEQ multiplex PCR reads with MiXCR, one row per CDR3 protein. The sample carries about 120,000 distinct CDR3 sequences, about 93% recorded once. Sequenced material: CD4+ T cells from PBMCs. These receptors were obtained from a human donor in good health.

The rearrangement joins TRBV7-3 to TRBJ2-5, with D unresolved. In germline, CDR1 is SGHTA, CDR2 FQGTGA. The CDR3 sequence is 13 residues long. V dropped 2 bases and J dropped 5 bases, with 9 bases sitting between them. The CDR3 nucleotides are TGTGCCAGCAGCTTAGAGGCCGGGGAGACCCAGTACTTC. Protein: CASSLEAGETQYF.

CDR3 region: CSAAGSQTEAFF. The CDR3 DNA sequence: TGCAGCGCCGCGGGCAGTCAAACTGAAGCTTTCTTT. V and J are TRBV29-1 and TRBJ1-1; D gene unclear. This CDR3 is built from 12 residues. Germline CDR1 SQVTM, CDR2 ANQGSEA. V was trimmed by 7 bases and J by 5 bases, leaving 14 bases between them.

This clonotype came up once. This chain uses TRBV6-2 or TRBV6-3 with TRBJ2-7, with a possible D match to TRBD2 (6 bases). CDR1 MNHEY and CDR2 SVGEGT come from the germline V gene. The CDR3 is made up of 16 amino acids. Trimming cost V 0 bases and J 2 bases, with 14 bases left between them. The CDR3 here is CASSYSKISGAYEQYF. In DNA, the CDR3 is TGTGCCAGCAGTTACTCGAAAATTAGCGGAGCCTACGAGCAGTACTTC.

The chain combines TRBV20-1 with TRBJ2-5, with D perhaps TRBD1 or TRBD2 (7 bases each). Germline V CDR1 and CDR2: DFQATT, SNEGSKA (reference sequence). This CDR3 is 13 amino acids long. For the CDR3, the DNA is TGCAGCGTTGACAGGGAGGGGCAAGAGACCCAGTACTTC. This gives the protein CSVDREGQETQYF.

V and J are TRBV10-3 and TRBJ2-7, with D possibly being TRBD1 (6 bases). The CDR3 is 13 residues long. Germline V gene data show CDR1 as ENHRY and CDR2 as SYGVKD. Trimming stripped 4 bases from V and 12 bases from J, with 19 bases between. The CDR3 coding sequence is TGTGCCATCAGTGTCGACAGGATATTCCCTTGGTACTTC. Amino acid sequence: CAISVDRIFPWYF.

The V call is TRBV6-5, the J call TRBJ1-2; 7 bases fit TRBD1. With 4 bases clipped from V and 0 bases from J, the junction kept 5 bases outside the gene matches. This CDR3 contains 15 residues. Germline CDR1 and CDR2: MNHEY and SVGAGI. The CDR3 nucleotides read TGTGCCAGCAGTTGGATGGGACAGACTAACTATGGCTACACCTTC. Translation gives CASSWMGQTNYGYTF.

V is TRBV29-1 and J is TRBJ2-3, with D perhaps TRBD1 (5 bases). Germline V gives CDR1 SQVTM, CDR2 ANQGSEA. This CDR3 contains 13 residues. Trimming cost V 6 bases and J 1 base, with 11 bases left between them. CDR3: CSVDDRRTDTQYF. In DNA form, the CDR3 reads TGCAGCGTCGATGACAGACGCACAGATACGCAGTATTTT.

The CDR3 coding sequence is TGCAGCGTCGCAACCGGGAGGGGTGAGCAGTTCTTC. Protein product: CSVATGRGEQFF. V is TRBV29-1 and J is TRBJ2-1; 8 bases agree with TRBD2. After removal of 6 bases from V and 9 bases from J, the junction contained 7 bases not matched to a gene. The CDR3 is made up of 12 amino acids. CDR1 SQVTM and CDR2 ANQGSEA come from the germline V gene.

The chain uses TRBV3-1 and TRBJ2-1; D not certain. The CDR3 has 17 residues. Germline V lookup: CDR1 LGHDT, CDR2 YNNKEL (reference sequence). Trimming shortened V by 4 bases and J by 0 bases, and 16 bases separated the two germline ends. DNA of the CDR3: TGTGCCAGCAGCCGCGCACGTAGGAGTCTCTCCTACAATGAGCAGTTCTTC. It yields the protein CASSRARRSLSYNEQFF.

The gene calls are TRBV6-2 or TRBV6-3 and TRBJ2-2, with D possibly matching TRBD1 (6 bases). Germline V lookup: CDR1 MNHEY, CDR2 SVGEGT. V dropped 6 bases and J dropped 2 bases, with 22 bases sitting between them. The CDR3 sequence is 18 residues long. In nucleotides, the CDR3 is TGTGCCAGCAGCCATACGACAGGCCGAACTCTTAACACCGGGGAGCTGTTTTTT. Encoded protein: CASSHTTGRTLNTGELFF.

The gene calls are TRBV7-4 and TRBJ1-5; D call uncertain. From germline, CDR1 is SGHVT and CDR2 SQSDAQ. V lost 2 bases and J lost 0, with 11 bases in between. This CDR3 spans 16 amino acids. CDR3 loop: CASSLWCRYSNQPQHF. The CDR3 DNA is TGTGCCAGCAGCTTATGGTGCAGATATAGCAATCAGCCCCAGCATTTT.

The V and J genes are TRBV5-4 and TRBJ2-3; 12 bases agree with TRBD2. Germline CDR1 and CDR2: SGHNT and YYREEE (reference sequence). Germline trimming cut 5 bases from V and 5 bases from J; bases unmatched to any gene: 15. This CDR3 is built from 18 residues. CDR3 nucleotides: TGTGCCAGCAGTCTCCCCTCGACTAGCGGGGGATCTGGAGATACGCAGTATTTT. Amino acid sequence: CASSLPSTSGGSGDTQYF.

Here the CDR3 DNA reads TGTGCCAGCAGCCAGGGACAGTCTCCCTATGGCTACACCTTC. Translating gives CASSQGQSPYGYTF. The chain couples TRBV3-1 to TRBJ1-2; 7 bases align to TRBD1. Trimming removed 3 bases from V and 4 bases from J; junction bases left unmatched: 5. The CDR3 runs 14 residues. CDR1 LGHDT and CDR2 YNNKEL come from the germline V gene (reference sequence).

The chain combines TRBV11-2 with TRBJ2-7, with D hard to call. CDR1 is SGHAT, CDR2 FQNNGV, per germline. Trimming stripped 0 bases from V and 0 bases from J, with 9 bases between. The length of the CDR3 is 15 residues. CDR3 amino acids: CASSLERRNSYEQYF. The CDR3 DNA sequence: TGTGCCAGCAGCTTAGAGCGGAGAAACTCCTACGAGCAGTACTTC.

This chain joins TRBV29-1 and TRBJ2-5; unclear D gene. Germline CDR1 and CDR2: SQVTM and ANQGSEA. The CDR3 consists of 12 residues. The V and J ends lost 3 bases and 5 bases respectively, with 10 bases between them. DNA of the CDR3: TGCAGCGTTGATTGGTCGTGGGAGACCCAGTACTTC. Its translation is CSVDWSWETQYF.

The V gene is TRBV5-1, the J gene TRBJ1-2; D may be TRBD1 (5 bases). The V end lost 4 bases, the J end lost 2 bases, and 9 bases lay between the germline ends. Germline lookup yields CDR1 SGHRS and CDR2 YFSETQ. CDR3 length equals 13 residues. The CDR3 reads CASSIDSNYGYTF. CDR3 DNA sequence: TGCGCCAGCAGCATAGACAGCAACTATGGCTACACCTTC.

The V gene is TRBV7-3, the J gene TRBJ2-2; D is unresolved. V was trimmed by 5 bases and J by 4 bases, leaving 5 bases between them. Germline lookup yields CDR1 SGHTA and CDR2 FQGTGA. The CDR3 length is 12 residues. For the CDR3, the DNA is TGTGCCAGCAGCATTTCCACCGGGGAGCTGTTTTTT. Its protein is CASSISTGELFF.

The chain couples TRBV20-1 to TRBJ2-3; 9 nucleotides agree with TRBD2. Trimming took 3 bases from V and 4 from J; bases not matched to a gene: 8. CDR1 DFQATT and CDR2 SNEGSKA come from the germline V gene (reference sequence). The CDR3 is 15 residues long. This CDR3 reads CSARRSGGMSDTQYF. CDR3 DNA sequence: TGCAGTGCTAGGAGGAGCGGGGGGATGTCAGATACGCAGTATTTT.

The rearrangement joins TRBV25-1 to TRBJ2-4; D possibly corresponds to TRBD2 (5 bases). CDR3 length equals 14 residues. Germline CDR1 MGHDK, CDR2 SYGVNS. Trimming removed 3 bases at V and 4 bases at J, with 10 bases between. The CDR3 reads CASSESRGKNIQYF. The DNA of the CDR3 is TGTGCCAGCAGTGAGTCTCGGGGTAAAAACATTCAGTACTTC.

This clonotype was detected once. V is TRBV27 and J is TRBJ1-5; no clear D. Trimming took off 8 bases at V and 0 bases at J, with 17 bases between the two ends. The CDR3 contains 16 residues. Germline-derived CDR1 and CDR2 are MNHEY and SMNVEV (reference sequence). The CDR3 nucleotides are TGTGCCAGCCCTAAAACCCCCAGAAATAGCAATCAGCCCCAGCATTTT. Residues: CASPKTPRNSNQPQHF.